This passage covers 18 T cell receptor beta chains from one sample sequenced in a study of shared clonotypes between healthy human individuals. TCRdb's table, derived via immunoSEQ multiplex PCR, lists solely in-frame clones and lacks some. The sample carries about 490,000 clones, around 78% recorded once. The sample taken for sequencing was PBMCs. Receptors originate from a woman in her thirties or forties in good health. Some clones in this sample may be carry-over from other donors' samples.

The chain employs TRBV4-2 and TRBJ2-2, with D hard to call. The V end was cut by 3 bases, the J end by 2 bases, with 10 bases between. The CDR3 contains 15 residues. Germline CDR1 LGHNA, CDR2 YNFKEQ. The CDR3 is CASSHASENTGELFF. The CDR3 DNA reads TGTGCCAGCAGCCATGCTTCAGAAAACACCGGGGAGCTGTTTTTT.

This clone has ten or more counts. This chain uses TRBV7-9 with TRBJ2-2; TRBD2 aligns across 12 bases. This CDR3 is 15 amino acids long. V lost 4 bases to trimming and J lost 4 bases; unmatched junction nucleotides: 1. Germline V CDR1 and CDR2: SEHNR, FQNEAQ (reference sequence). The CDR3 DNA reads as TGTGCCAGCAGCTCTAGCGGGAGGGCCACCGGGGAGCTGTTTTTT. Its translation: CASSSSGRATGELFF.

The chain is built from TRBV18 and TRBJ2-5; 12 bases agree with TRBD2. There are 15 residues in the CDR3. V was clipped by 6 bases and J by 2 bases; unmatched bases: 4. The germline CDR1 and CDR2 sequences are KGHSH and LQKENI. The CDR3 coding sequence is TGTGCCAGCTCCCACGGGACTAGCGGGCAAGAGACCCAGTACTTC. This codes for CASSHGTSGQETQYF.

With respect to this clone: Other DNA sequences of this sample code for an identical CDR3. The CDR3: CASSFGSQETQYF. In DNA form, the CDR3 reads TGTGCCAGCAGCTTCGGCAGTCAAGAGACCCAGTACTTC. The chain recombines TRBV7-3 with TRBJ2-5; the D is unclear. Germline loops: CDR1 SGHTA, CDR2 FQGTGA. V was cut by 3 bases and J by 2 bases, with 7 bases left in between. The CDR3 is made up of 13 amino acids.

This clone occurred a few times. The J gene is TRBJ1-2, the V gene TRBV7-9; unclear D gene. CDR3 length equals 15 residues. V lost 1 base to trimming and J lost 10 bases, with 19 bases between them. The germline CDR1 and CDR2 sequences are SEHNR and FQNEAQ (reference sequence). The DNA of the CDR3 is TGTGCCAGCAGCTTAGGACCCCCGCCGCGAGACCACTACACCTTC. As protein: CASSLGPPPRDHYTF.

The chain is built from TRBV28 and TRBJ2-4, with unresolved D. Trimming took 6 bases from V and 3 from J, leaving 6 bases between them. The CDR3 is 12 amino acids. Germline CDR1 MDHEN, CDR2 SYDVKM. CDR3 loop: CASRGGKNIQYF. The CDR3 region has the DNA TGTGCCAGCAGGGGTGGCAAAAACATTCAGTACTTC.

The chain links TRBV13 to TRBJ2-3; D uncertain. This CDR3 spans 15 amino acids. Trimming shortened V by 1 base and J by 6 bases, and 14 bases separated the two germline ends. In germline, CDR1 is PRHDT, CDR2 FYEKMQ (reference sequence). The CDR3 DNA is TGTGCCAGCAGCTTAGTTACGGCCGCACAGGATACGCAGTATTTT. The encoded protein is CASSLVTAAQDTQYF. Full variable domain (missing parts from reference TRBV13 and TRBJ2-3): AAGVIQSPRHLIKEKRETATLKCYPIPRHDTVYWYQQGPGQDPQFLISFYEKMQSDKGSIPDRFSAQQFSDYHSELNMSSLELGDSALYFCASSLVTAAQDTQYFGPGTRLTVL.

This clone appeared a few times. This sequence joins TRBV2 and TRBJ2-5; D gene unclear. The CDR3 is made up of 11 amino acids. V was trimmed by 6 bases and J by 1 base, leaving 3 bases between them. Germline V CDR1 and CDR2: SNHLY, FYNNEI. The CDR3 protein is CASRFQETQYF. CDR3 nucleotides: TGTGCCAGCAGATTCCAAGAGACCCAGTACTTC. The complete variable domain, with remaining parts taken from reference TRBV2 and TRBJ2-5, reads EPEVTQTPSHQVTQMGQEVILRCVPISNHLYFYWYRQILGQKVEFLVSFYNNEISEKSEIFDDQFSVERPDGSNFTLKIRSTKLEDSAMYFCASRFQETQYFGPGTRLLVL.

J is TRBJ2-7 and V is TRBV5-5; TRBD2 matches 13 bases. The CDR3 is 15 amino acids. Germline assignment: CDR1 SGHKS and CDR2 YYEKEE (reference sequence). Losses at the gene ends were 4 bases for V and 4 bases for J; bases not matched to a gene: 5. CDR3 loop: CASSPGLAGEYEQYF. CDR3 bases: TGTGCCAGCAGCCCCGGACTAGCGGGAGAGTACGAGCAGTACTTC. Full variable domain (rest looked up from reference TRBV5-5 and TRBJ2-7): DAGVTQSPTHLIKTRGQQVTLRCSPISGHKSVSWYQQVLGQGPQFIFQYYEKEERGRGNFPDRFSARQFPNYSSELNVNALLLGDSALYLCASSPGLAGEYEQYFGPGTRLTVT.

This clone was detected only a few times. Additional DNA sequences in this sample encode the identical CDR3. The J gene is TRBJ1-2, the V gene TRBV28; possible D gene TRBD1, 6 bases. Germline CDR1 and CDR2: MDHEN and SYDVKM. V dropped 5 bases and J dropped 0 bases, with 16 bases sitting between them. The CDR3 has 16 residues. The CDR3 nucleotides are TGTGCCAGCAGTACGACAGGCTACCCCACTAACTATGGCTACACCTTC. It is translated as CASSTTGYPTNYGYTF.

The chain employs TRBV7-9 and TRBJ2-1; 10 nucleotides align to TRBD2. Unmatched junction bases numbered 11, after V lost 5 bases and J lost 16 bases. CDR1 is SEHNR, CDR2 FQNEAQ, per germline (reference sequence). The CDR3 length is 13 residues. CDR3 DNA: TGTGCCAGCAGCCCCCAGCGGGGGGGGTCCGCCTTCTTC. Translated: CASSPQRGGSAFF.

J is TRBJ2-5 and V is TRBV7-2, with D possibly called TRBD1 or TRBD2 (5 bases each). The CDR3 has 13 amino acids. V lost 0 bases to trimming and J lost 5 bases, with 7 bases between them. Germline loops: CDR1 SGHTA, CDR2 FQGNSA. This CDR3 is CASSLAWGETQYF. CDR3 nucleotide sequence: TGTGCCAGCAGCTTAGCTTGGGGGGAGACCCAGTACTTC.

J is TRBJ1-1 and V is TRBV10-2; no clear D gene. The CDR3 runs 11 residues. The V gene lost 4 bases and the J gene lost 5 bases, with 5 bases spanning the gap. Germline V lookup: CDR1 WSHSY, CDR2 SAAADI. The DNA for the CDR3 is TGCGCCAGCAGTGCTAGGACTGAAGCTTTCTTT. Translated, it gives CASSARTEAFF.

This chain uses TRBV4-3 with TRBJ2-7; 13 bases fit TRBD2. The CDR3 length is 20 residues. Germline loops: CDR1 LGHNA, CDR2 YSLEER. V lost 3 bases to trimming and J lost 2 bases; unmatched junction nucleotides: 16. CDR3 residues: CASSHSQLTSGRLAAYEQYF. CDR3 DNA sequence: TGCGCCAGCAGCCATTCCCAATTGACTAGCGGGAGGCTAGCAGCCTACGAGCAGTACTTC.

A remark on this clone: A read error is possible here, since a much larger clone lies one base away. The same CDR3 arises from other DNA sequences in this sample as well. The rearrangement uses TRBV11-3 and TRBJ2-2; D remains ambiguous. The CDR3 covers 12 residues. The germline gives CDR1 SGHNT, CDR2 YENEEA. Trimming stripped 5 bases from V and 6 bases from J, with 7 bases between. The CDR3 nucleotides read TGTGCCAGCAGCCTGAGTTCCGGGGAGCTGTTTTTT. Its translation: CASSLSSGELFF.

The V call is TRBV9, the J call TRBJ1-5; D might be TRBD1 (5 bases). V lost 0 bases to trimming and J lost 8 bases, with 15 bases between them. This CDR3 comprises 15 residues. Germline loops: CDR1 SGDLS, CDR2 YYNGEE. The CDR3 is CASSVDSGRHEPQHF. The CDR3 DNA follows: TGTGCCAGCAGCGTAGATTCAGGGAGACATGAGCCCCAGCATTTT.

The V and J genes are TRBV2 and TRBJ2-7, with TRBD1 matching 8 bases. Germline values: CDR1 SNHLY, CDR2 FYNNEI. V shed 1 base, J shed 1 base, and the junction held 3 bases outside the gene matches. The CDR3 has 15 amino acids. The DNA of the CDR3 is TGTGCCAGCAGTGAAGGTGGGACAGGTTCCTACGAGCAGTACTTC. Amino acid sequence: CASSEGGTGSYEQYF.

The count of this clone is one. The chain links TRBV5-1 to TRBJ2-7; 7 bases are a match to TRBD1. The germline V gene has CDR1 SGHRS and CDR2 YFSETQ. CDR3 size: 15 residues. With V trimmed by 3 bases and J by 4 bases, 10 bases remained unmatched. The CDR3 is CASSSTPTGIYEQYF. The DNA for the CDR3 is TGCGCCAGCAGCTCGACCCCGACAGGGATTTACGAGCAGTACTTC.